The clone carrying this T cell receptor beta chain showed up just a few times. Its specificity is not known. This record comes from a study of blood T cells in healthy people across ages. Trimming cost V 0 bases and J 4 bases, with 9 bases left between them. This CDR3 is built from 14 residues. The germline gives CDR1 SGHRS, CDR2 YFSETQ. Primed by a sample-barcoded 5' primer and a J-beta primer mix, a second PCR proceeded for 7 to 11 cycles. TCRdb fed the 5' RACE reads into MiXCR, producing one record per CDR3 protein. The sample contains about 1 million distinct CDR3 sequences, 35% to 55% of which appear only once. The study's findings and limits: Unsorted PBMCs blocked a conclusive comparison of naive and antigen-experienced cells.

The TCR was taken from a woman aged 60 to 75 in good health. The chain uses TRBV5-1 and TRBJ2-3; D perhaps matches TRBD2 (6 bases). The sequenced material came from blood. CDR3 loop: CASSLVTSSDTQYF. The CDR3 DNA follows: TGCGCCAGCAGCTTGGTCACTAGCTCAGATACGCAGTATTTT.